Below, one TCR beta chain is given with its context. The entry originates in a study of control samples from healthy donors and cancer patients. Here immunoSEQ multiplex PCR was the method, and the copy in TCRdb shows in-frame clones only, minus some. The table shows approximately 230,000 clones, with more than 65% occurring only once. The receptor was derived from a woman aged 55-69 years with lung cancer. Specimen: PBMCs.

The CDR3 DNA is TGTGCCAGCAGCCCCCAGGGTAGCGGGATTGTGAATGAGCAGTTCTTC. Amino acid sequence: CASSPQGSGIVNEQFF. This chain connects TRBV7-3 to TRBJ2-1; 8 bases align to TRBD2. CDR1 and CDR2 from the germline V gene are SGHTA and FQGTGA. The CDR3 consists of 16 residues. V shed 5 bases and J 7 bases; nucleotides not matched to a gene: 13.